The 6 T cell receptor beta chains below were found in one sample sequenced in a study of CD8 T cells in Susac syndrome. Reverse transcription of about 0.45 to 1 ug RNA was performed with random hexamers. TCRdb used MiXCR to reprocess the immunoSEQ multiplex PCR reads, holding one entry per CDR3 protein. Found here are about 300,000 distinct CDR3 sequences, approximately 85% of them singletons; the top ten hold 0.2% to 0.25%. The specimen sequenced was CD8+ T cells from PBMCs. The receptors here all came from a human donor with multiple sclerosis.

The rearrangement links TRBV6-1 to TRBJ2-1, with D possibly matching TRBD2 (7 bases). V dropped 7 bases and J dropped 16 bases, with 23 bases sitting between them. The CDR3 has 13 residues. The V gene's germline CDR1 is MNHNS and CDR2 SASEGT. CDR3 sequence (DNA): TGTGCCAGCAACATCAAGGGGGGGGATGAAGGTTTCTTC. It encodes CASNIKGGDEGFF.

The gene calls are TRBV7-9 and TRBJ2-3; the D is unclear. CDR1 is SEHNR and CDR2 is FQNEAQ in the germline V gene (reference sequence). The CDR3 is 16 residues long. V lost 5 bases and J lost 3, with 18 bases in between. CDR3 sequence: CASSLRQTGPTDTQYF. The CDR3 region has the DNA TGTGCCAGCAGCCTACGACAAACTGGTCCGACAGATACGCAGTATTTT.

V and J are TRBV24-1 and TRBJ2-2; 11 bases map to TRBD2. The CDR3 sequence is 16 residues long. Germline assignment: CDR1 KGHDR and CDR2 SFDVKD. Unmatched junction bases numbered 3, after V lost 5 bases and J lost 2 bases. The CDR3 nucleotides read TGTGCCACCAGTGCACTAGCGGGAGAAAACACCGGGGAGCTGTTTTTT. This translates into CATSALAGENTGELFF.

This chain connects TRBV28 to TRBJ1-1; D unresolved. Germline V gives CDR1 MDHEN, CDR2 SYDVKM. The CDR3 sequence is 12 residues long. The CDR3 bases are TGTGGGGCATTTGGGGTGCTCACTGAAGCTTTCTTT. As protein: CGAFGVLTEAFF.

This clonotype was observed a few times. The V call is TRBV5-4, the J call TRBJ2-7, with D possibly TRBD1 on 5 matching bases. V lost 4 bases to trimming and J lost 3 bases, with 17 bases between them. This CDR3 is built from 15 residues. CDR1 is SGHNT and CDR2 is YYREEE in the germline V gene (reference sequence). In DNA, the CDR3 is TGTGCCAGCAGCCAATCGCAGGGTTCTCACTACGAGCAGTACTTC. As protein: CASSQSQGSHYEQYF.

The rearrangement joins TRBV7-6 to TRBJ2-1; D is undetermined. The CDR3 totals 13 residues. Germline assignment: CDR1 SGHVS and CDR2 FNYEAQ. V lost 5 bases and J 6 bases, leaving 11 bases between the germline ends. This CDR3 is CASSLSRLNEQFF. CDR3 nucleotide sequence: TGTGCCAGCAGCCTTTCAAGGCTCAATGAGCAGTTCTTC.